Below, one TCR beta chain is given with its context. No antigen is known for it. The data were produced by immunoSEQ multiplex PCR, yet TCRdb's version contains in-frame clones alone and is incomplete. The sample shows 140,000 or so clones, 92% of them seen only once. The sample comes from a study of T cell responses to AZD1222 COVID-19 vaccine. Study-level points and caveats: Following two doses of AZD1222, Spike-specific TCR breadth and depth rose. Only a handful of people who got AZD1222 tested seropositive at baseline. In all cases, repertoires were sampled only after the peak T cell response.

The source material was peripheral blood, sampled on day 0 of AZD1222 vaccination. The clonotype originates from an adult in good health.

The CDR3 coding sequence is TGTGCCAGCAGTCAAACGGACAGACCAGATACGCAGTATTTT. Protein product: CASSQTDRPDTQYF. The genes are TRBV6-5 and TRBJ2-3; D is perhaps TRBD1 (6 bases). V was pared by 5 bases and J by 4 bases, with 13 bases between. Germline V gives CDR1 MNHEY, CDR2 SVGAGI. This CDR3 comprises 14 residues.